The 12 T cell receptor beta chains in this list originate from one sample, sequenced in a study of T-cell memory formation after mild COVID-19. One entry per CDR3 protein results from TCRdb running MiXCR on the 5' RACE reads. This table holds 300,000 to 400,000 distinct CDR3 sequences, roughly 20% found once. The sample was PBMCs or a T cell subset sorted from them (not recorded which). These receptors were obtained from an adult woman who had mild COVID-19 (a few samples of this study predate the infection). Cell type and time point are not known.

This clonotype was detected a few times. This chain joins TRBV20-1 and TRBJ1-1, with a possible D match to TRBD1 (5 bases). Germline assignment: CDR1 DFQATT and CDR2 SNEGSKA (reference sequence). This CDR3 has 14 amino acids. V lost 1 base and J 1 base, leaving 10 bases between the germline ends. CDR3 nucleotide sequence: TGCAGTGCTAGAGGGGGGACGGCGAACACTGAAGCTTTCTTT. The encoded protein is CSARGGTANTEAFF.

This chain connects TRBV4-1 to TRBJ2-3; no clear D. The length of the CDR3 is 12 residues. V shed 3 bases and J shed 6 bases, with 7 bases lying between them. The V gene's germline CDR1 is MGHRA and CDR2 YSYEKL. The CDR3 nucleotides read TGCGCCAGCAGCCAGAGGTCGGATACGCAGTATTTT. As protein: CASSQRSDTQYF.

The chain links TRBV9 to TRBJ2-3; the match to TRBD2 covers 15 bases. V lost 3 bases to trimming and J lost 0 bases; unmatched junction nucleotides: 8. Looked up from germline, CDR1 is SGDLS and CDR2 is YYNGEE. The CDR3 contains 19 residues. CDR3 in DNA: TGTGCCAGCAGCGCGGGACTAGCGGGAGGCGTGGGGAGCACAGATACGCAGTATTTT. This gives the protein CASSAGLAGGVGSTDTQYF.

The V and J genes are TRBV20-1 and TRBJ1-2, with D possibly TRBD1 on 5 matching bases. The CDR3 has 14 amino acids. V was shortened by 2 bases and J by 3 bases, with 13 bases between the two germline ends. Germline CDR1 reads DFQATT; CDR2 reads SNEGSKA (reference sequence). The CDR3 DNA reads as TGCAGTGCTAGAAGGCCTGGGGCGGACTATGGCTACACCTTC. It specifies CSARRPGADYGYTF.

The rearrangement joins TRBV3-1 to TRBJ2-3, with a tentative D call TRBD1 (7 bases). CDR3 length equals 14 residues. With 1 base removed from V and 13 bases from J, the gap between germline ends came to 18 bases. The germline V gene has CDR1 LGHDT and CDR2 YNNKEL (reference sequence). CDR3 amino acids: CASSQGQGGRLEYF. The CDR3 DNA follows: TGTGCCAGCAGCCAAGGTCAGGGGGGCCGGTTGGAGTATTTT.

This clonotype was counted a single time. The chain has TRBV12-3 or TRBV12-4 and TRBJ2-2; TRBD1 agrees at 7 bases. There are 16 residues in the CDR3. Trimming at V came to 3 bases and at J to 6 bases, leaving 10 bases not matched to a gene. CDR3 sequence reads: CASSFDREPGPGELFF. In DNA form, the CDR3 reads TGTGCCAGCAGTTTTGACAGGGAGCCAGGGCCCGGGGAGCTGTTTTTT.

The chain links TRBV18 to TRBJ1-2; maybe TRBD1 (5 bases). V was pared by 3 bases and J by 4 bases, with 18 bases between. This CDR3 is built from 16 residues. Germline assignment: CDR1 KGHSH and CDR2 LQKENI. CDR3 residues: CASSPAEAAGTYGYTF. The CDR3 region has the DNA TGTGCCAGCTCACCGGCTGAGGCCGCGGGGACCTATGGCTACACCTTC.

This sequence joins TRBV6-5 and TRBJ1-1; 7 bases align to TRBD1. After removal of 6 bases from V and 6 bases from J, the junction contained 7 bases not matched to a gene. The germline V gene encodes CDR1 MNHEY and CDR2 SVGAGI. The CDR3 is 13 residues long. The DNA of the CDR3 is TGTGCCAGCAGGCTACAGGGGTCCCCTGAAGCTTTCTTT. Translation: CASRLQGSPEAFF.

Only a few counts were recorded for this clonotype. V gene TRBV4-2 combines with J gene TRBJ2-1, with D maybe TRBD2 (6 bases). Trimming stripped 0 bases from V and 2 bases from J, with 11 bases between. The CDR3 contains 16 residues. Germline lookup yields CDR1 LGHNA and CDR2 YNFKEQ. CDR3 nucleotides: TGTGCCAGCAGCCAAGATCCGGGAGCTCCCTACAATGAGCAGTTCTTC. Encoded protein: CASSQDPGAPYNEQFF.

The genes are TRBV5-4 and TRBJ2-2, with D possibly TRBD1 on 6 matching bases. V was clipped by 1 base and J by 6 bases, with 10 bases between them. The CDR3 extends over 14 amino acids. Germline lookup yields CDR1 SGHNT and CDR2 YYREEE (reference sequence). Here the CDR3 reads CASSLTGIPGELFF. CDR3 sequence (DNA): TGTGCCAGCAGCTTGACAGGGATCCCCGGGGAGCTGTTTTTT.

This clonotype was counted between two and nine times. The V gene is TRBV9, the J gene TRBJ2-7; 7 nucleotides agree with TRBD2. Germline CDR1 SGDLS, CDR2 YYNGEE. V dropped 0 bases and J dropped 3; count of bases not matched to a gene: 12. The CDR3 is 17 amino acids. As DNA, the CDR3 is TGTGCCAGCAGCGTAGGACCCCTGGGCGGGAGCTACTACGAGCAGTACTTC. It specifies CASSVGPLGGSYYEQYF.

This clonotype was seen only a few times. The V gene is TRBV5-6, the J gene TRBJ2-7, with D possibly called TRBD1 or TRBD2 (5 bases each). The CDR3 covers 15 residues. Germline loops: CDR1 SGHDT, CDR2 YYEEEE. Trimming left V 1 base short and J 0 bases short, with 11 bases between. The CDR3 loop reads CASSLRDPDSYEQYF. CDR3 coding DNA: TGTGCCAGCAGCTTGCGGGACCCCGACTCCTACGAGCAGTACTTC. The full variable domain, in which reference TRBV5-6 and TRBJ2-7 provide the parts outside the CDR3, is DAGVTQSPTHLIKTRGQQVTLRCSPKSGHDTVSWYQQALGQGPQFIFQYYEEEERQRGNFPDRFSGHQFPNYSSELNVNALLLGDSALYLCASSLRDPDSYEQYFGPGTRLTVT.